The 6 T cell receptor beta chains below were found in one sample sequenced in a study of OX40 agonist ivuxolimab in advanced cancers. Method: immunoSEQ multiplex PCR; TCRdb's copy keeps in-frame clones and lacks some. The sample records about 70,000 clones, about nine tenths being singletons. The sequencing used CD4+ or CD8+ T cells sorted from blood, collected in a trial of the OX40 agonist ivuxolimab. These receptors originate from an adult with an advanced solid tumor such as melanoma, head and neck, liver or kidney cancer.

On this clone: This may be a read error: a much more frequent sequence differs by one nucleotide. Here the CDR3 DNA reads TGTGCCAGCTCACTGGGACAGGGGAATGAAAAACTGTTTTTT. Amino acids: CASSLGQGNEKLFF. V and J are TRBV18 and TRBJ1-4; 10 nucleotides align to TRBD1. Germline CDR1 KGHSH, CDR2 LQKENI. V gave up 4 bases and J gave up 5 bases; unmatched junction bases: 1. This CDR3 is 14 amino acids long.

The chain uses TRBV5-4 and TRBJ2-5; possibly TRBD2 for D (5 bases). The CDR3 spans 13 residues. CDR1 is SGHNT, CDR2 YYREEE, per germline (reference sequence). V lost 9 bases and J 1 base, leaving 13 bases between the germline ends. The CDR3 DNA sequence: TGTGCCACCCGTGAGCGGACCCAAGAGACCCAGTACTTC. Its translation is CATRERTQETQYF.

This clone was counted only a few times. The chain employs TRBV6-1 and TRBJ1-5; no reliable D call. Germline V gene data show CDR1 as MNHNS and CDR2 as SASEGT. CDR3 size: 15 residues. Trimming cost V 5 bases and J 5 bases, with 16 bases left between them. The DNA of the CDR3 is TGTGCCAGCAGTCTAAGGTCGACCATAGATCAGCCCCAGCATTTT. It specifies CASSLRSTIDQPQHF.

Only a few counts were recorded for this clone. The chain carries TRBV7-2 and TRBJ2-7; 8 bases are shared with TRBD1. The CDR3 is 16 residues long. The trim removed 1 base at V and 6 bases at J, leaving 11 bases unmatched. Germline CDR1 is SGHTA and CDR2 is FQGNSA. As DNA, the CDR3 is TGTGCCAGCAGCTTAGGGTCTTCGGTCAGGGGGCTCGAGCAGTACTTC. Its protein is CASSLGSSVRGLEQYF.

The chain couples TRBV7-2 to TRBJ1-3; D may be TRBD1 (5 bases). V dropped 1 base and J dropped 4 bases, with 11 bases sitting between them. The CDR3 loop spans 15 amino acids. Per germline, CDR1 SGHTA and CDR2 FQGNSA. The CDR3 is CASSLGGGPGNTIYF. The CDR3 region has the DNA TGTGCCAGCAGCTTAGGTGGGGGACCCGGAAACACCATATATTTT.

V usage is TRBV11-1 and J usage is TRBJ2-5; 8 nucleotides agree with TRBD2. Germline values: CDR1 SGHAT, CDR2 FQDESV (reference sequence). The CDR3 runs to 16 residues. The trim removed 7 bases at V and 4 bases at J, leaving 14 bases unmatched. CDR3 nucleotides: TGTGCCAGCACCTCCAGCCGGGAGGGCCTGAGAGAGACCCAGTACTTC. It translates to CASTSSREGLRETQYF. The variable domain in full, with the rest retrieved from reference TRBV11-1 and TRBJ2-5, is EAEVAQSPRYKITEKSQAVAFWCDPISGHATLYWYRQILGQGPELLVQFQDESVVDDSQLPKDRFSAERLKGVDSTLKIQPAELGDSAMYLCASTSSREGLRETQYFGPGTRLLVL.